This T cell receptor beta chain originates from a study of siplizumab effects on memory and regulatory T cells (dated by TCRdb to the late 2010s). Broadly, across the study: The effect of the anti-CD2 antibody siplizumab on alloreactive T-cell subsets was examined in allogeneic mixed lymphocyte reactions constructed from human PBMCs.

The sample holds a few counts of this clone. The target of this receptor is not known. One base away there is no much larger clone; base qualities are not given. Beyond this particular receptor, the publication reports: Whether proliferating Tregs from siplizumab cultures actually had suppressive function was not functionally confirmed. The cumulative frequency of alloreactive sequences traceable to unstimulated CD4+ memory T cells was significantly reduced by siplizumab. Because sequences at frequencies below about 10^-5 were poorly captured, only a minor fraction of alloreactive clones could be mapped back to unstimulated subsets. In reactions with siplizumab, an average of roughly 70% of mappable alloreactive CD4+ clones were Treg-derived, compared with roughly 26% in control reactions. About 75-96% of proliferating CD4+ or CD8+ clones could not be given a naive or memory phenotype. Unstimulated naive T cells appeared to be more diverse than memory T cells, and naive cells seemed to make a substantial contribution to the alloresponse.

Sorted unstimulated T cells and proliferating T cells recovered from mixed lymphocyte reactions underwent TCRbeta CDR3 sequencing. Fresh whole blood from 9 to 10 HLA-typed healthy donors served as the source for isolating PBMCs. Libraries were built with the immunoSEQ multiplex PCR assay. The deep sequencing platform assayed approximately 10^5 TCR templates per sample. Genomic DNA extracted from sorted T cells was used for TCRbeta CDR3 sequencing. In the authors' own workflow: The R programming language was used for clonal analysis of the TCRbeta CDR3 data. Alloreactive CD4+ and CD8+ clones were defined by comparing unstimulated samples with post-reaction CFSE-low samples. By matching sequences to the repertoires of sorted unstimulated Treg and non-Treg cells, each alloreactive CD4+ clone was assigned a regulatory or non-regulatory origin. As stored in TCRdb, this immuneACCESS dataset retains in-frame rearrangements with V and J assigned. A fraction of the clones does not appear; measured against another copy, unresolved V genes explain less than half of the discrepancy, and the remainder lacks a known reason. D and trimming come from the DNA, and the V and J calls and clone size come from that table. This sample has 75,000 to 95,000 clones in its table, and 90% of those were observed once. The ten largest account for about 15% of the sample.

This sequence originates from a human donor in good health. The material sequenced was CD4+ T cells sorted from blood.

The encoded CDR3 is CSVHGTVGADYGYTF. The DNA is TGCAGCGTCCATGGGACAGTGGGAGCGGACTATGGCTACACCTTC. The V and J genes are TRBV29-1 and TRBJ1-2; 7 bases in between match TRBD1. Taken from the germline V gene, the CDR1 and CDR2 loops are SQVTM and ANQGSEA. The CDR3 spans 15 residues, from the cysteine through the phenylalanine. CDR3 DNA is the only sequence kept; it has 45 bases, read in frame from the first base. The V end gives up 6 bases and the J end 3 bases, leaving 13 bases in the junction not matched to a gene.